One sample yielded the 15 T cell receptor beta chains listed below, sequenced in a study of T cell changes during pregnancy in multiple sclerosis. Here immunoSEQ multiplex PCR was the method, and the copy in TCRdb shows in-frame clones only, minus some. The data show some 140,000 clones, about 95% seen once. The specimen comprised peripheral blood, sampled after pregnancy. These receptors were obtained from a female donor with multiple sclerosis, enrolled in a pregnancy study.

The chain has TRBV6-5 and TRBJ2-1; 8 bases fit TRBD2. Germline values: CDR1 MNHEY, CDR2 SVGAGI. The CDR3 has 15 amino acids. V gave up 4 bases and J gave up 5 bases; unmatched junction bases: 7. The CDR3 reads CASSLSGSPHNEQFF. CDR3 nucleotide sequence: TGTGCCAGCAGTTTAAGCGGGAGTCCCCACAATGAGCAGTTCTTC.

This chain uses TRBV27 with TRBJ2-1, with 11 bases fitting TRBD1. Germline V lookup: CDR1 MNHEY, CDR2 SMNVEV (reference sequence). The CDR3 extends over 16 amino acids. The ends lost 6 bases at V and 5 bases at J; junction bases unmatched: 9. The CDR3 sequence: CASSRTGTGGHNEQFF. The CDR3 nucleotides are TGTGCCAGCAGCCGAACCGGGACAGGGGGGCACAATGAGCAGTTCTTC.

This clone has only one observation. The genes are TRBV28 and TRBJ2-1; D may be TRBD1 (6 bases). The CDR3 loop spans 14 amino acids. Germline CDR1 and CDR2: MDHEN and SYDVKM. V was shortened by 6 bases and J by 1 base, with 10 bases between the two germline ends. CDR3 protein: CASSGTGSYNEQFF. The CDR3 DNA reads as TGTGCCAGCAGCGGCACAGGGTCCTACAATGAGCAGTTCTTC.

V and J are TRBV28 and TRBJ2-3; possibly TRBD2 for D (6 bases). Deletions cut 3 bases from V and 6 bases from J, with 7 bases between. CDR1 is MDHEN and CDR2 is SYDVKM in the germline V gene. CDR3 size: 12 residues. The CDR3 reads CASSFGGDTQYF. The CDR3 coding sequence is TGTGCCAGCAGTTTCGGAGGGGATACGCAGTATTTT. The whole variable domain, remainder taken from reference TRBV28 and TRBJ2-3, is DVKVTQSSRYLVKRTGEKVFLECVQDMDHENMFWYRQDPGLGLRLIYFSYDVKMKEKGDIPEGYSVSREKKERFSLILESASTNQTSMYLCASSFGGDTQYFGPGTRLTVL.

V and J are TRBV7-2 and TRBJ2-7, with 10 bases lining up with TRBD2. CDR1 and CDR2 (germline): SGHTA, FQGNSA. This CDR3 has 15 residues. The ends lost 3 bases at V and 7 bases at J; junction bases unmatched: 9. For the CDR3, the DNA is TGTGCCAGCAGCTTGTCTACTAGCGGGATGGAAGAGCAGTACTTC. Its protein is CASSLSTSGMEEQYF.

The chain employs TRBV29-1 and TRBJ2-2, with TRBD1 matching 7 bases. Germline CDR1 SQVTM, CDR2 ANQGSEA. Trimming took 6 bases from V and 3 from J; bases not matched to a gene: 4. This CDR3 spans 13 amino acids. The CDR3 here is CSVGDSYTGELFF. In DNA form, the CDR3 reads TGCAGCGTGGGGGACAGCTACACCGGGGAGCTGTTTTTT.

The rearrangement links TRBV9 to TRBJ2-5, with 7 positions matching TRBD2. In germline, CDR1 is SGDLS, CDR2 YYNGEE. Losses at the gene ends were 0 bases for V and 3 bases for J; bases not matched to a gene: 2. The CDR3 has 14 residues. The CDR3 loop reads CASSVGLAEETQYF. In nucleotides, the CDR3 is TGTGCCAGCAGCGTAGGACTAGCAGAAGAGACCCAGTACTTC.

The chain is built from TRBV6-1 and TRBJ2-3; TRBD1 might be the D (5 bases). The CDR3 sequence is 17 residues long. V gave up 2 bases and J gave up 6 bases, with 21 bases separating them. In germline, CDR1 is MNHNS, CDR2 SASEGT. The CDR3 loop reads CASSENPAGSIEDTQYF. Here the CDR3 DNA reads TGTGCCAGCAGTGAAAATCCCGCAGGGTCCATCGAGGATACGCAGTATTTT.

The chain has TRBV7-8 and TRBJ1-3; D is undetermined. Trimming stripped 1 base from V and 4 bases from J, with 8 bases between. The V gene's germline CDR1 is SGHVS and CDR2 FQNEAQ. The CDR3 loop spans 14 amino acids. The CDR3 coding sequence is TGTGCCAGCAGCTTAGAAGTGAGGGGAAACACCATATATTTT. Amino acids: CASSLEVRGNTIYF.

The gene calls are TRBV4-3 and TRBJ2-5; TRBD2 matches 10 bases. The germline V gene has CDR1 LGHNA and CDR2 YSLEER. This CDR3 has 17 residues. J was trimmed by 1 base and V by 0 bases; bases with no gene match: 5. The CDR3 bases are TGCGCCAGCAGCCAAGATGTAGCGGGAGGACTCCAAGAGACCCAGTACTTC. The encoded protein is CASSQDVAGGLQETQYF.

The J gene is TRBJ2-3, the V gene TRBV9, with 11 bases fitting TRBD2. The length of the CDR3 is 17 residues. Germline V gives CDR1 SGDLS, CDR2 YYNGEE. Trimming cost V 3 bases and J 2 bases; bases outside gene matches: 8. The CDR3 coding sequence is TGTGCCAGCAGCGCTAGCGGGAGGAGGGAACTCACAGATACGCAGTATTTT. This encodes CASSASGRRELTDTQYF.

V usage is TRBV2 and J usage is TRBJ1-2; TRBD1 matches at 7 bases. The CDR3 contains 14 residues. Germline CDR1 and CDR2: SNHLY and FYNNEI. Trimming at V came to 5 bases and at J to 6 bases, leaving 9 bases not matched to a gene. The CDR3 coding sequence is TGTGCCAGCAGTTGGGACAGAAGAGCTAATGGCTACACCTTC. Amino acids: CASSWDRRANGYTF.

The DNA of the CDR3 is TGCGCCAGCAGCCCGGGGGGGGTCGGCTCCTACAATGAGCAGTTCTTC. Protein sequence: CASSPGGVGSYNEQFF. The chain links TRBV5-1 to TRBJ2-1; TRBD2 matches at 8 bases. CDR1 SGHRS and CDR2 YFSETQ come from the germline V gene. This CDR3 has 16 residues. Unmatched junction bases numbered 6, after V lost 4 bases and J lost 0 bases.

This chain uses TRBV9 with TRBJ2-7, with 7 bases aligning to TRBD1. After removal of 2 bases from V and 6 bases from J, the junction contained 5 bases not matched to a gene. The CDR3 spans 13 residues. Germline loops: CDR1 SGDLS, CDR2 YYNGEE. CDR3: CASSVTGEGEQYF. CDR3 DNA: TGTGCCAGCAGCGTTACAGGGGAAGGCGAGCAGTACTTC.

This rearrangement joins TRBV6-6 to TRBJ2-2, with D possibly TRBD2 on 5 matching bases. CDR1 is MNHNY and CDR2 is SVGAGI in the germline V gene (reference sequence). The CDR3 length is 14 residues. The V and J ends lost 8 bases and 0 bases respectively, with 10 bases between them. The CDR3 is CASLRGSNTGELFF. The CDR3 DNA is TGTGCCAGCTTAAGAGGGTCGAACACCGGGGAGCTGTTTTTT.